These 27 T cell receptor beta chains were all obtained from the same sample, sequenced in a study of T-cell reconstitution after alpha-beta-depleted transplantation in children. The authors prepared the TCRbeta library with unique molecular identifiers. TCRdb re-called the PCR reads with MiXCR, one entry per CDR3 protein. The data hold 670,000 or so distinct CDR3 sequences, with around 13% observed a single time. The sample was PBMCs, taken before TCRalphabeta/CD19-depleted stem cell transplant. The receptors stem from a girl aged 2 to 9 with congenital amegakaryocytic thrombocytopenia, due to receive a stem cell transplant.

This clonotype has ten or more counts. The J gene is TRBJ1-1, the V gene TRBV20-1; D gene ambiguous. The length of the CDR3 is 13 residues. Trimming removed 1 base at V and 4 bases at J, with 10 bases between. Germline CDR1 is DFQATT and CDR2 is SNEGSKA (reference sequence). In DNA, the CDR3 is TGCAGTGCTAGAGCGGCTATAGCCACTGAAGCTTTCTTT. It specifies CSARAAIATEAFF.

This clonotype has only a few counts. The chain has TRBV3-1 and TRBJ2-1, with D tentatively TRBD2 (6 bases). The CDR3 totals 14 residues. In germline, CDR1 is LGHDT, CDR2 YNNKEL (reference sequence). V was clipped by 4 bases and J by 6 bases, with 13 bases between them. This CDR3 reads CASSPPYSGNEQFF. CDR3 bases: TGTGCCAGCAGCCCCCCATATAGCGGCAATGAGCAGTTCTTC.

This rearrangement joins TRBV2 to TRBJ2-3; D is undetermined. Germline CDR1 SNHLY, CDR2 FYNNEI. There are 15 residues in the CDR3. V shed 7 bases and J shed 0 bases, with 14 bases lying between them. This CDR3 is CASMPGRRSTDTQYF. DNA for the CDR3: TGTGCCAGCATGCCTGGCCGGCGGAGCACAGATACGCAGTATTTT.

This clonotype occurred many times. The J gene is TRBJ2-7, the V gene TRBV5-1; 7 bases are a match to TRBD1. Germline lookup yields CDR1 SGHRS and CDR2 YFSETQ. J lost 0 bases, V lost 4 bases, and 7 bases had no gene match. The CDR3 contains 15 residues. The CDR3 DNA sequence: TGCGCCAGCAGCCCAAATAGGGACAGCTCCTACGAGCAGTACTTC. This encodes CASSPNRDSSYEQYF.

This clonotype was counted only a few times. The CDR3 nucleotides are TGCAGTGCTAGAATCCGGGACAGGGGGGACGGCTACACCTTC. Amino acid sequence: CSARIRDRGDGYTF. The chain employs TRBV20-1 and TRBJ1-2; 11 bases map to TRBD1. The CDR3 extends over 14 amino acids. Germline V gives CDR1 DFQATT, CDR2 SNEGSKA (reference sequence). V lost 2 bases to trimming and J lost 8 bases; unmatched junction nucleotides: 7.

This clonotype was observed many times. The V call is TRBV20-1, the J call TRBJ2-3, with 13 bases matching TRBD2. Unmatched junction bases numbered 5, after V lost 6 bases and J lost 2 bases. The CDR3 consists of 15 residues. Germline CDR1 is DFQATT and CDR2 is SNEGSKA (reference sequence). The CDR3 loop reads CSAWTSGGNTDTQYF. CDR3 nucleotide sequence: TGCAGTGCCTGGACTAGCGGGGGTAACACAGATACGCAGTATTTT.

The CDR3 reads CASSYRLGNTEAFF. CDR3 nucleotides: TGTGCCAGCAGTTACCGTTTGGGGAACACTGAAGCTTTCTTT. This rearrangement joins TRBV6-5 to TRBJ1-1; no clear D. CDR1 and CDR2 (germline): MNHEY, SVGAGI. The CDR3 is 14 residues long. Trimming removed 2 bases from V and 1 base from J, with 8 bases in between.

This clonotype has just a few counts. V gene TRBV21-1 combines with J gene TRBJ2-7. TRBV21-1 is a pseudogene. This CDR3 region has 14 residues. CDR3 DNA: TGTGCCAGCAGTATAGAGGCGGTGGCCTACGAGCAGTACTTC. This gives the protein CASSIEAVAYEQYF.

This clonotype was counted only a few times. The conserved final phenylalanine or tryptophan is absent from the CDR3, which likely points to a read error. The chain links TRBV11-2 to TRBJ2-7, with a possible D match to TRBD1 (5 bases). The CDR3 contains 14 residues. Trimming removed 2 bases from V and 4 bases from J, with 12 bases in between. The germline gives CDR1 SGHAT, CDR2 FQNNGV. In DNA form, the CDR3 reads TGTGCCAGCAGCTTACAGGGCTACTCATACGAGCAGTACCTC. Its translation is CASSLQGYSYEQYL.

This clonotype was observed a single time. The J gene is TRBJ2-1, the V gene TRBV12-3 or TRBV12-4; perhaps TRBD2 as D (6 bases). The CDR3 extends over 14 amino acids. Trimming took off 4 bases at V and 6 bases at J, with 13 bases between the two ends. This CDR3 reads CASSYGSGPNEQFF. In DNA, the CDR3 is TGTGCCAGCAGTTACGGTAGCGGCCCCAATGAGCAGTTCTTC.

This clonotype was detected ten times or more. The genes are TRBV5-1 and TRBJ2-1; either TRBD1 or TRBD2 may fit D (5 bases each). V was cut by 4 bases and J by 4 bases, with 9 bases left in between. The CDR3 covers 13 residues. Per the germline V gene, CDR1 is SGHRS and CDR2 is YFSETQ. CDR3 nucleotides: TGCGCCAGCAGCCAGGGACGGTACAATGAGCAGTTCTTC. Its protein is CASSQGRYNEQFF.

This clonotype was found many times. The chain is built from TRBV5-5 and TRBJ2-3; D may be TRBD1 or TRBD2 (5 bases each). The CDR3 contains 14 residues. Trimming took 3 bases from V and 3 from J, leaving 11 bases between them. Germline loops: CDR1 SGHKS, CDR2 YYEKEE (reference sequence). The CDR3 nucleotides read TGTGCCAGCAGCTCCGGGACGGCAACAGATACGCAGTATTTT. It specifies CASSSGTATDTQYF.

This clonotype was detected a few times. The J gene is TRBJ2-5, the V gene TRBV7-2, with 12 bases matching TRBD2. CDR1 is SGHTA, CDR2 FQGNSA, per germline. The CDR3 sequence is 15 residues long. J gave up 7 bases and V 0 bases, and 3 bases lay outside the gene matches. CDR3 nucleotide sequence: TGTGCCAGCAGCTTAGCGGGGGGACTAGCGGGGACCCAGTACTTC. It yields the protein CASSLAGGLAGTQYF.

A note on this clonotype: A read error may account for a junction end that differs from germline. The rearrangement joins TRBV12-3 or TRBV12-4 to TRBJ1-4; 11 nucleotides line up with TRBD1. The CDR3 has 13 residues. The CDR3 loop is CVSSWDRGDKLFF. The CDR3 DNA reads TGTGTCAGCAGTTGGGACAGGGGGGACAAACTGTTTTTT.

At least ten counts were recorded for this clonotype. The chain couples TRBV7-9 to TRBJ2-3; the match to TRBD1 covers 7 bases. This CDR3 region has 14 residues. The V gene end was trimmed by 3 bases and the J gene end by 4 bases; junction bases not matched to a gene: 4. Germline V gene sequence: CDR1 SEHNR, CDR2 FQNEAQ (reference sequence). CDR3 in amino acids: CASSFLGGPDTQYF. CDR3 in DNA: TGTGCCAGCAGCTTTTTAGGGGGCCCAGATACGCAGTATTTT. Complete variable domain (other parts from reference TRBV7-9 and TRBJ2-3): DTGVSQNPRHKITKRGQNVTFRCDPISEHNRLYWYRQTLGQGPEFLTYFQNEAQLEKSRLLSDRFSAERPKGSFSTLEIQRTEQGDSAMYLCASSFLGGPDTQYFGPGTRLTVL.

This clonotype was counted only a few times. The chain is built from TRBV2 and TRBJ2-2; D assignment may be TRBD1 or TRBD2 (5 bases each). The CDR3 runs 15 residues. Germline CDR1 and CDR2: SNHLY and FYNNEI. Trimming took off 6 bases at V and 4 bases at J, with 15 bases between the two ends. The CDR3 protein is CASSGDAKRTGELFF. The CDR3 bases are TGTGCCAGCAGCGGGGACGCAAAGCGCACCGGGGAGCTGTTTTTT. Supplemented by reference TRBV2 and TRBJ2-2, the full variable domain reads EPEVTQTPSHQVTQMGQEVILRCVPISNHLYFYWYRQILGQKVEFLVSFYNNEISEKSEIFDDQFSVERPDGSNFTLKIRSTKLEDSAMYFCASSGDAKRTGELFFGEGSRLTVL.

This clonotype was recorded many times. The V and J genes are TRBV12-3 or TRBV12-4 and TRBJ1-6; no firm D call. The CDR3 covers 13 residues. Trimming shortened V by 6 bases and J by 7 bases, and 10 bases separated the two germline ends. Here the CDR3 reads CASSFLPNSPLHF. The CDR3 DNA is TGTGCCAGCAGCTTCCTCCCCAATTCACCCCTCCACTTT.

In this sample, this clonotype turned up a few times. CDR3 residues: CASSEQDNQPQHF. DNA of the CDR3: TGTGCCAGCAGTGAACAAGATAATCAGCCCCAGCATTTT. The rearrangement uses TRBV2 and TRBJ1-5; the D is unclear. This CDR3 contains 13 residues. Per the germline V gene, CDR1 is SNHLY and CDR2 is FYNNEI. V was cut by 2 bases and J by 4 bases, with 6 bases left in between.

In this sample, this clonotype turned up many times. V and J are TRBV28 and TRBJ2-3, with 12 bases identical to TRBD2. V shed 2 bases and J 1 base; nucleotides not matched to a gene: 1. CDR3 length: 16 amino acids. CDR1 is MDHEN, CDR2 SYDVKM, per germline. The CDR3 protein is CASSLRLAGGTDTQYF. CDR3 bases: TGTGCCAGCAGTTTACGACTAGCGGGAGGCACAGATACGCAGTATTTT.

The chain combines TRBV7-9 with TRBJ2-7, with 8 positions matching TRBD1. J gave up 2 bases and V 10 bases, and 7 bases lay outside the gene matches. This CDR3 has 13 residues. Germline CDR1 SEHNR, CDR2 FQNEAQ (reference sequence). DNA for the CDR3: TGTGCCACCACCCAGGGGGCCACCTACGAGCAGTACTTC. Protein: CATTQGATYEQYF.

The genes are TRBV7-9 and TRBJ2-1, with 8 nucleotides matching TRBD1. After removal of 10 bases from V and 5 bases from J, the junction contained 7 bases not matched to a gene. The CDR3 extends over 13 amino acids. Per the germline V gene, CDR1 is SEHNR and CDR2 is FQNEAQ (reference sequence). CDR3 residues: CATGQGVNNEQFF. The CDR3 DNA is TGTGCCACCGGACAGGGTGTAAACAATGAGCAGTTCTTC.

This rearrangement joins TRBV5-1 to TRBJ2-5; D assignment may be TRBD1 or TRBD2 (5 bases each). Trimming took 0 bases from V and 4 from J, leaving 13 bases between them. The CDR3 sequence is 15 residues long. From germline, CDR1 is SGHRS and CDR2 YFSETQ. Written as DNA, the CDR3 is TGCGCCAGCAGCTTGGCCGGCAGGGACGCAGAGACCCAGTACTTC. The encoded protein is CASSLAGRDAETQYF.

This clonotype was seen ten or more times. The CDR3 coding sequence is TGTGCCAGCAGCGGATGGGACAATACCTACGAGCAGTACTTC. This translates into CASSGWDNTYEQYF. V usage is TRBV7-9 and J usage is TRBJ2-7, with a tentative D call TRBD1 (6 bases). Trimming took 5 bases from V and 2 from J, leaving 13 bases between them. This CDR3 contains 14 residues. CDR1 and CDR2 from the germline V gene are SEHNR and FQNEAQ (reference sequence).

This clonotype has a handful of counts. This chain connects TRBV6-5 to TRBJ1-2, with 7 bases aligning to TRBD1. The trim removed 0 bases at V and 6 bases at J, leaving 10 bases unmatched. Germline lookup yields CDR1 MNHEY and CDR2 SVGAGI. This CDR3 has 16 amino acids. The CDR3 loop reads CASSYSAKGAPNGYTF. The CDR3 DNA reads as TGTGCCAGCAGTTACTCGGCCAAGGGGGCCCCCAATGGCTACACCTTC.

This clonotype was observed a handful of times. V is TRBV5-1 and J is TRBJ2-5; TRBD2 matches at 9 bases. V lost 4 bases, J lost 9 bases, and 13 bases stayed unmatched. CDR3 length equals 15 residues. Germline lookup yields CDR1 SGHRS and CDR2 YFSETQ. The CDR3 region is CASSRGIAGEESQYF. The CDR3 DNA reads TGCGCCAGCAGCCGCGGGATAGCGGGAGAAGAATCCCAGTACTTC.

The chain joins TRBV7-9 to TRBJ1-1, with TRBD1 identical over 8 bases. CDR3 length equals 15 residues. The J segment lost 2 bases and the V segment lost 4 bases, leaving 6 bases of the junction unmatched. Germline V gene sequence: CDR1 SEHNR, CDR2 FQNEAQ (reference sequence). The CDR3 spells CASSSGQVDNTEAFF. CDR3 DNA sequence: TGTGCCAGCAGCTCGGGACAGGTCGACAACACTGAAGCTTTCTTT.

This clonotype was recorded at least ten times. The CDR3 loop is CSVFGQGNTGELFF. The CDR3 coding sequence is TGCAGTGTTTTTGGACAGGGAAACACCGGGGAGCTGTTTTTT. V and J are TRBV20-1 and TRBJ2-2, with 8 bases matching TRBD1. CDR3 length: 14 amino acids. With V trimmed by 7 bases and J by 2 bases, 6 bases remained unmatched. The germline gives CDR1 DFQATT, CDR2 SNEGSKA (reference sequence).